This T cell receptor (beta chain) was recovered during a study of neurological immune-mediated disorders. This clonotype was seen repeatedly, ten times or more. The target antigen is unknown. CDR3 length: 12 residues. Germline lookup yields CDR1 SQVTM and CDR2 ANQGSEA. J gave up 4 bases and V 5 bases, and 2 bases lay outside the gene matches. In TCRdb, the 5' RACE reads were re-called with MiXCR into one record per CDR3 protein. The repertoire holds tens of thousands of distinct CDR3 sequences, over 5% seen once, with around 41% in the top ten. Study outcomes and limitations: Patients with HTLV-1-associated myelopathy showed the most TCR clonal expansion. Those with multiple sclerosis showed the least, falling below healthy controls.

The healthy controls volunteered at a blood bank in Maryland, USA. The cells used in sorted libraries, CD4+ or CD8+ T cells, numbered some 1 million. The sequencing input was CD8+ T cells from blood. The TCR sequence derives from a man aged 18-30 years in good health. The chain joins TRBV29-1 to TRBJ2-7, with TRBD1 identical over 10 bases. For the CDR3, the DNA is TGCAGCGTTCGACAGGGGGCTTACGAGCAGTACTTC. This sequence encodes CSVRQGAYEQYF.